The 9 T cell receptor beta chains reported below all come from one sample, sequenced in a study of T cell changes during pregnancy in multiple sclerosis. Sequencing used immunoSEQ multiplex PCR; TCRdb keeps in-frame clones, though not all of them. Of 47,000 or so clones in the sample, 85% to 90% were seen once. This sample comprised peripheral blood, obtained after pregnancy. These receptors all stem from a female donor in good health, enrolled as a control in a pregnancy study.

This chain uses TRBV5-1 with TRBJ1-1; the D gene is possibly TRBD1 (5 bases). This CDR3 spans 16 amino acids. V was trimmed by 4 bases and J by 2 bases, leaving 18 bases between them. Germline-derived CDR1 and CDR2 are SGHRS and YFSETQ. This CDR3 reads CASSESVQGGNTEAFF. In nucleotides, the CDR3 is TGCGCCAGCAGCGAGAGCGTTCAGGGTGGTAACACTGAAGCTTTCTTT.

This clone has a single count. The rearrangement links TRBV4-2 to TRBJ2-7; maybe TRBD2 (5 bases). Trimming stripped 0 bases from V and 3 bases from J, with 12 bases between. CDR1 and CDR2 from the germline V gene are LGHNA and YNFKEQ. The CDR3 has 15 amino acids. The CDR3 is CASSQDFSGNYEQYF. The CDR3 region has the DNA TGTGCCAGCAGCCAAGACTTCAGCGGAAACTACGAGCAGTACTTC.

The chain joins TRBV11-2 to TRBJ1-2; D unclear. Germline values: CDR1 SGHAT, CDR2 FQNNGV. CDR3 length: 14 residues. V gave up 4 bases and J gave up 5 bases, with 14 bases separating them. The CDR3 spells CASSSPDYSYGYTF. The DNA of the CDR3 is TGTGCCAGCAGCTCCCCGGACTATTCTTATGGCTACACCTTC. Based on the CDR3 plus reference TRBV11-2 and TRBJ1-2, the full variable domain is EAGVAQSPRYKIIEKRQSVAFWCNPISGHATLYWYQQILGQGPKLLIQFQNNGVVDDSQLPKDRFSAERLKGVDSTLKIQPAKLEDSAVYLCASSSPDYSYGYTFGSGTRLTVV.

The chain couples TRBV9 to TRBJ2-3; perhaps TRBD1 as D (5 bases). The CDR3 loop spans 15 amino acids. Between the trimmed V and J ends, which lost 1 base and 2 bases, there was a span of 11 bases. Germline V gives CDR1 SGDLS, CDR2 YYNGEE. CDR3 loop: CASSVTQGYTDTQYF. As DNA, the CDR3 is TGTGCCAGCAGCGTAACCCAGGGCTACACAGATACGCAGTATTTT.

This clone showed up just a few times. CDR3 sequence reads: CASSTGAEAFF. In nucleotides, the CDR3 is TGTGCCAGTAGTACAGGGGCTGAAGCTTTCTTT. The rearrangement joins TRBV19 to TRBJ1-1; perhaps TRBD1 as D (6 bases). Germline values: CDR1 LNHDA, CDR2 SQIVND (reference sequence). V lost 4 bases to trimming and J lost 6 bases, with 6 bases between them. The CDR3 spans 11 residues.

J is TRBJ2-7 and V is TRBV7-9; D perhaps matches TRBD1 (5 bases). V was clipped by 4 bases and J by 3 bases, with 22 bases between them. Germline CDR1 is SEHNR and CDR2 is FQNEAQ (reference sequence). This CDR3 comprises 17 residues. The CDR3 nucleotides read TGTGCCAGCAGCTCGACCCCGAGCAGGGTGAAGCACTACGAGCAGTACTTC. It encodes CASSSTPSRVKHYEQYF.

This chain joins TRBV7-8 and TRBJ2-1, with 11 bases fitting TRBD1. The CDR3 extends over 14 amino acids. J lost 8 bases, V lost 5 bases, and 5 bases had no gene match. CDR1 and CDR2 from the germline V gene are SGHVS and FQNEAQ. Here the CDR3 DNA reads TGTGCCAGCAGCGCGGGGACAGGGGGTGATGAGCAGTTCTTC. As protein: CASSAGTGGDEQFF.

The V gene is TRBV7-9, the J gene TRBJ1-6; D might be TRBD1 (6 bases). Germline V lookup: CDR1 SEHNR, CDR2 FQNEAQ (reference sequence). The CDR3 contains 14 residues. Between the trimmed V and J ends, which lost 2 bases and 10 bases, there was a span of 12 bases. The CDR3 DNA is TGTGCCAGCAGCTTAACAGGGTTAATCTCACCCCTCCACTTT. It codes for CASSLTGLISPLHF. Variable domain in full (rest from reference TRBV7-9 and TRBJ1-6): DTGVSQNPRHKITKRGQNVTFRCDPISEHNRLYWYRQTLGQGPEFLTYFQNEAQLEKSRLLSDRFSAERPKGSFSTLEIQRTEQGDSAMYLCASSLTGLISPLHFGNGTRLTVT.

The chain uses TRBV15 and TRBJ2-2; D call uncertain. This CDR3 is 15 amino acids long. V gave up 8 bases and J gave up 2 bases, with 15 bases separating them. The V gene's germline CDR1 is LNHNV and CDR2 YYDKDF (reference sequence). Written as DNA, the CDR3 is TGTGCCACCGAAAGCCCCCTGCAAAACACCGGGGAGCTGTTTTTT. Translation gives CATESPLQNTGELFF.